Listed below are T cell receptor beta chains from one sample, sequenced in a study of blood T cells in healthy people across ages. TCRdb re-called the 5' RACE reads with MiXCR, one entry per CDR3 protein. This sample has hundreds of thousands of distinct CDR3 sequences, with around 24% found just once. This same sample was also part of a study on T cells of mothers and their children.

Source material: blood. These receptors all come from a boy younger than 18 in good health. Both conserved end residues are part of each CDR3. Fields, in order: CDR3 length, D gene, clone size, J gene, V gene, CDR3 protein, CDR3 DNA. The D gene is left open where the match is weak. The size entry is marked missing in some rows and otherwise reads once, few, many or a size class.

>14|NA|NA|TRBJ2-4|TRBV28
CASSFPTGGGIQYF
TGTGCCAGCAGTTTTCCGACTGGTGGGGGCATTCAGTACTTC
>13|TRBD1|few|TRBJ2-5|TRBV10-3
CAISVGQGETQYF
TGTGCCATCAGTGTAGGACAGGGAGAGACCCAGTACTTC
>13|NA|NA|TRBJ2-5|TRBV28
CATHQGSWETQYF
TGTGCCACCCATCAGGGGAGTTGGGAGACCCAGTACTTC
>15|NA|few|TRBJ2-1|TRBV28
CASSPTVLGGGPVLF
TGTGCCAGCAGCCCAACCGTTTTGGGGGGGGGGCCGGTGTTGTTC
>15|NA|NA|TRBJ2-7|TRBV4-3
CASSQDWSSSYEQYF
TGCGCCAGCAGCCAAGATTGGTCTAGCAGCTACGAGCAGTACTTC
>15|NA|few|TRBJ2-5|TRBV6-2/TRBV6-3
CASSYPGPGQETQYF
TGTGCCAGCAGTTACCCCGGCCCGGGGCAAGAGACCCAGTACTTC
>16|TRBD1|NA|TRBJ2-5|TRBV7-9
CASRGRTGEGQETQYF
TGTGCCAGCAGGGGCAGGACAGGGGAAGGCCAAGAGACCCAGTACTTC
>18|TRBD1|NA|TRBJ1-2|TRBV6-5
CASSYPTLGQNTKGGYTF
TGTGCCAGCAGTTACCCCACTCTGGGACAGAATACAAAGGGAGGCTACACCTTC
>15|TRBD2|NA|TRBJ2-5|TRBV12-3/TRBV12-4
CASSPGTSGIETQHF
TGTGCCAGCAGCCCGGGGACTAGCGGGATAGAGACCCAGCACTTC
>15|NA|few|TRBJ2-3|TRBV7-8
CASSLANSFSGTQYF
TGTGCCAGCAGCTTAGCGAACTCTTTCTCGGGTACGCAGTATTTT
>12|NA|few|TRBJ2-5|TRBV9
CASSGSPGTQYF
TGTGCCAGCAGCGGGTCCCCCGGGACCCAGTACTTC
>13|TRBD1|few|TRBJ2-3|TRBV10-3
CASGQENTDTQYF
TGTGCCAGCGGACAGGAGAACACAGATACGCAGTATTTT
>16|TRBD2|few|TRBJ2-1|TRBV29-1
CSVENAGGFSYNEQFF
TGCAGCGTTGAAAATGCGGGGGGTTTCTCCTACAATGAGCAGTTCTTC
>14|NA|NA|TRBJ1-1|TRBV14
CASSQAGMNTEAFF
TGTGCCAGCAGCCAAGCGGGGATGAACACTGAAGCTTTCTTT
>16|TRBD2|few|TRBJ2-1|TRBV5-1
CASSLTSGKTYNEQFF
TGCGCCAGCAGCTTGACTAGCGGGAAGACCTACAATGAGCAGTTCTTC
>16|NA|NA|TRBJ2-1|TRBV7-9
CASSLRAGNSYNEQFF
TGTGCCAGCAGCTTAAGGGCGGGAAACTCCTACAATGAGCAGTTCTTC
>15|NA|few|TRBJ2-5|TRBV4-1
CASSQPPGIGETQYF
TGCGCCAGCAGCCAACCGCCTGGGATTGGAGAGACCCAGTACTTC
>14|NA|few|TRBJ1-1|TRBV19
CASSIGQGRTEAFF
TGTGCCAGTAGTATCGGCCAGGGGAGGACTGAAGCTTTCTTT
>13|NA|few|TRBJ1-4|TRBV28
CASRRQVGEKLFF
TGTGCCAGCAGACGACAGGTGGGGGAAAAACTGTTTTTT
>14|TRBD1|NA|TRBJ2-5|TRBV3-1
CASSLRTGWETQYF
TGTGCCAGCAGCCTCCGGACAGGGTGGGAGACCCAGTACTTC
>13|TRBD1|NA|TRBJ2-1|TRBV29-1
CSVGQGLSNEQFF
TGCAGCGTGGGACAGGGGCTCAGCAATGAGCAGTTCTTC
>13|NA|NA|TRBJ1-1|TRBV29-1
CSTWDGRGGEAFF
TGCAGCACCTGGGACGGCAGGGGTGGTGAAGCTTTCTTT
>18|TRBD1|NA|TRBJ2-3|TRBV6-2/TRBV6-3
CASSYGPQRDRVRDTQYF
TGTGCCAGCAGTTACGGACCACAAAGGGACAGGGTGAGGGATACGCAGTATTTT
>14|NA|few|TRBJ1-1|TRBV6-2/TRBV6-3
CASSRAGPGTEAFF
TGTGCCAGCAGTCGAGCAGGGCCGGGGACTGAAGCTTTCTTT
>14|TRBD2|few|TRBJ2-1|TRBV20-1
CSAYSGISYNEQFF
TGCAGTGCTTATAGCGGGATCTCCTACAATGAGCAGTTCTTC
>13|NA|many|TRBJ1-1|TRBV4-1
CASSQAGDTEAFF
TGCGCCAGCAGCCAAGCAGGGGACACTGAAGCTTTCTTT
>16|NA|NA|TRBJ1-4|TRBV29-1
CSVVGGRGGSNEKLFF
TGCAGCGTTGTCGGCGGGCGCGGGGGATCTAATGAAAAACTGTTTTTT
>13|NA|few|TRBJ1-2|TRBV6-2/TRBV6-3
CASSYVRNYGYTF
TGTGCCAGCAGTTATGTCCGGAACTATGGCTACACCTTC
>13|TRBD1|NA|TRBJ2-5|TRBV18
CASSDRYQETQYF
TGTGCCAGTTCGGACAGGTACCAAGAGACCCAGTACTTC
>16|NA|few|TRBJ2-6|TRBV29-1
CSVVLASESGANVLTF
TGCAGCGTTGTGCTAGCTTCGGAATCTGGGGCCAACGTCCTGACTTTC
>13|NA|once|TRBJ2-5|TRBV11-2
CASSFQFQETQYF
TGTGCCAGCAGCTTCCAGTTTCAAGAGACCCAGTACTTC
>14|NA|many|TRBJ2-5|TRBV28
CASSLGTLQETQYF
TGTGCCAGCAGTTTGGGGACACTACAAGAGACCCAGTACTTC
>15|NA|NA|TRBJ1-1|TRBV7-2
CASSIKAGANTEAFF
TGTGCCAGCAGCATTAAAGCAGGGGCGAACACTGAAGCTTTCTTT
>16|TRBD2|NA|TRBJ2-1|TRBV20-1
CSAPGLAGGSYNEQFF
TGCAGTGCTCCGGGACTAGCGGGAGGGTCTTACAATGAGCAGTTCTTC
>13|NA|NA|TRBJ1-6|TRBV20-1
CSARAKAPSPLHF
TGCAGTGCTAGAGCGAAGGCCCCATCACCCCTCCACTTT
>10|NA|NA|TRBJ1-2|TRBV28
CASSLGQPVF
TGTGCCAGCAGTTTAGGGCAGCCCGTATTC
>20|TRBD1|NA|TRBJ2-1|TRBV29-1
CSVEAAPEDDREQFFSEQFF
TGCAGCGTTGAGGCCGCGCCCGAAGACGACAGGGAGCAATTTTTCAGTGAGCAGTTCTTC
>16|TRBD1|NA|TRBJ1-6|TRBV28
CASSLTWDREGSPLHF
TGTGCCAGCAGTTTAACTTGGGACAGGGAGGGTTCACCCCTCCACTTT
>17|NA|few|TRBJ1-2|TRBV5-1
CASSLALVADIYLGYTF
TGCGCCAGCAGCTTGGCCCTTGTGGCCGACATCTACCTCGGCTACACCTTC
>17|NA|few|TRBJ2-1|TRBV20-1
CSASGVSSGNSYNEQFF
TGCAGTGCTAGCGGTGTGAGTAGCGGAAACTCCTACAATGAGCAGTTCTTC
>14|NA|NA|TRBJ1-4|TRBV4-2
CASSQGGAGEKLFF
TGTGCCAGCAGCCAAGGAGGGGCCGGTGAAAAACTGTTTTTT
>14|NA|NA|TRBJ2-1|TRBV24-1
CATSVGRGYNEQFF
TGTGCCACCAGTGTTGGGCGGGGTTACAATGAGCAGTTCTTC
>15|TRBD1|NA|TRBJ2-5|TRBV12-3/TRBV12-4
CASTRKGQGSETQYF
TGTGCCAGCACTCGGAAGGGACAGGGGTCCGAGACCCAGTACTTC
>17|NA|few|TRBJ2-1|TRBV18
CASSSPFLEPFVNEQFF
TGTGCCAGCTCATCACCTTTCCTAGAGCCCTTCGTCAATGAGCAGTTCTTC